The text below deals with one T cell receptor beta chain. The sample belongs to a study of blood T cell repertoires in COVID-19. Study-wide context: From the United States, Italy and Spain came samples of acute and convalescent COVID-19. PBMCs, B-cell-depleted T cells, or T cells were the source of the cDNA or gDNA that made up the material.

As originally analysed: Quantification of nucleated cells was approximated via reference gene primer amplification. Clones were sequenced by immunoSEQ multiplex PCR, and TCRdb holds only the in-frame ones, with some missing. The V and J calls and clone size are taken from that table; D and trimming were inferred from the DNA. The data hold about 91,000 clones, with approximately 77% observed a single time. V shed 3 bases and J shed 6 bases, with 11 bases lying between them. In germline, CDR1 is SGHTA, CDR2 FQGNSA. The CDR3 runs 13 residues. The chain couples TRBV7-2 to TRBJ1-1; D not certain. Material: peripheral blood. The TCR originated in an elderly woman with acute or convalescent COVID-19. The CDR3 region is CASSFQRRAEAFF. The CDR3 bases are TGTGCCAGCAGCTTTCAACGTCGGGCTGAAGCTTTCTTT.